The present T cell receptor (beta chain) was sequenced within a study of Ad26.COV2.S vaccination and SARS-CoV-2 variants. CDR3 length equals 14 residues. Trimming stripped 0 bases from V and 1 base from J, with 7 bases between. CDR1 and CDR2 (germline): SGHTA, FQGNSA. Treatment indicated: about 20 received Ad26.COV2.S at low or high dose, single or two shots; 5 received placebo; per-sample allocation not given. Material that was analyzed had been drawn on day 63 after the first vaccine or placebo injection. Sequencing was performed with immunoSEQ multiplex PCR; in TCRdb, only in-frame clones are kept and a portion is missing. The repertoire holds roughly 400,000 clones, with about nine tenths as singletons.

The V gene is TRBV7-2, the J gene TRBJ2-7, with TRBD1 as a possible D gene (6 bases). This sequence originates from a person between 18 and 65 years old who received the Ad26.COV2.S COVID-19 vaccine or a placebo. Specimen: peripheral blood, collected in a trial of Ad26.COV2.S vaccine versus placebo. Here the CDR3 reads CASSLATGSYEQYF. CDR3 nucleotide sequence: TGTGCCAGCAGCTTAGCCACAGGGTCCTACGAGCAGTACTTC. Full variable domain (missing parts from reference TRBV7-2 and TRBJ2-7): GAGVSQSPSNKVTEKGKDVELRCDPISGHTALYWYRQSLGQGLEFLIYFQGNSAPDKSGLPSDRFSAERTGGSVSTLTIQRTQQEDSAVYLCASSLATGSYEQYFGPGTRLTVT.